Sequencing of this TCR beta chain was carried out in a study of T cell responses to AZD1222 COVID-19 vaccine. Study-level findings and limits: The donor group comprised mostly white British people and more females; the analysis possibly underestimated clonal diversity. Unmutated variant regions are reportedly targeted by nearly half of spike-specific TCRs. Regions 160-218 and 743-854 dominated among vaccine-associated CD4 TCRs spanning spike.

TCRdb's table, derived via immunoSEQ multiplex PCR, lists solely in-frame clones and lacks some. The sample carries 44,000 or so clones, around 80% recorded once. As for this clone: Its antigen is as yet unknown.

CDR3 length: 15 amino acids. Looked up from germline, CDR1 is MGHRA and CDR2 is YSYEKL. With V trimmed by 5 bases and J by 6 bases, 7 bases remained unmatched. The rearrangement joins TRBV4-1 to TRBJ1-5; 10 bases fit TRBD1. The sequencing used peripheral blood, collected on day 0 of AZD1222 vaccination. The sequence was collected from an adult in good health. The CDR3 reads CASSSPGQGVQPQHF. The CDR3 DNA is TGCGCCAGCAGCTCCCCCGGACAGGGGGTTCAGCCCCAGCATTTT.